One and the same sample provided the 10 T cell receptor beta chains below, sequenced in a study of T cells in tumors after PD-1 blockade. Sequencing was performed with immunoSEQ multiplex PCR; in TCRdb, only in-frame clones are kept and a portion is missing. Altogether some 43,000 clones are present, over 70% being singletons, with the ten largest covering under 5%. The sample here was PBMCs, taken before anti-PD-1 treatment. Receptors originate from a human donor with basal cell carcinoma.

The CDR3: CASSQGDKGSTDTQYF. The CDR3 DNA follows: TGTGCCAGCAGCCAAGGAGACAAGGGGAGCACAGATACGCAGTATTTT. This chain uses TRBV3-1 (or the pseudogene TRBV3-2) with TRBJ2-3; D may be TRBD1 (5 bases). In germline, CDR1 is LGHDT, CDR2 YNNKEL (reference sequence). Deletions cut 1 base from V and 0 bases from J, with 11 bases between. CDR3 length equals 16 residues.

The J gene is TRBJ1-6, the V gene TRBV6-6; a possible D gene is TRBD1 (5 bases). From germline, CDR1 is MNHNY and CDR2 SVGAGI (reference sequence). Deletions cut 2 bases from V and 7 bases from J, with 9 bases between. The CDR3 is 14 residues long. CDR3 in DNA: TGTGCCAGCAGTTACCCAGGGTTGAATTCACCCCTCCACTTT. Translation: CASSYPGLNSPLHF.

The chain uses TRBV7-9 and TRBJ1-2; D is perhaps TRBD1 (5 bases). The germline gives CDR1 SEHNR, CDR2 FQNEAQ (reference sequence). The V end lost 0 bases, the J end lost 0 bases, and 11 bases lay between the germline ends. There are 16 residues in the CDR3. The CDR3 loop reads CASSLAGDLANYGYTF. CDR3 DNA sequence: TGTGCCAGCAGCTTAGCGGGGGACCTAGCTAACTATGGCTACACCTTC.

CDR3 in amino acids: CASSFGGSGTEAFF. CDR3 bases: TGCGCCAGCAGCTTTGGCGGATCGGGCACTGAAGCTTTCTTT. The V call is TRBV5-1, the J call TRBJ1-1, with unresolved D. CDR3 length: 14 residues. V lost 2 bases, J lost 4 bases, and 12 bases lay in between. Germline V gene lookup returns CDR1 SGHRS and CDR2 YFSETQ.

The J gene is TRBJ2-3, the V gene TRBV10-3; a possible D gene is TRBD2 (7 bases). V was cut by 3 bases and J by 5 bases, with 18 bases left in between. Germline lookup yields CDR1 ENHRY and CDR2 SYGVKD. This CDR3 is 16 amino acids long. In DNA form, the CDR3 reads TGTGCCATCAGTGATGGCGGGGGCCTGGTCGGAGATACGCAGTATTTT. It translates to CAISDGGGLVGDTQYF.

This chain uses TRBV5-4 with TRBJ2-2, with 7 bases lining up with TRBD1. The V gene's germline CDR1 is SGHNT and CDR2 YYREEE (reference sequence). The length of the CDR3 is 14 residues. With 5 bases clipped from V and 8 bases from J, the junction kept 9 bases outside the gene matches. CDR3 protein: CASRRQGVSGELFF. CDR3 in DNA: TGTGCCAGCAGAAGGCAGGGGGTTAGTGGGGAGCTGTTTTTT. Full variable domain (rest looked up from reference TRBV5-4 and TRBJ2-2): ETGVTQSPTHLIKTRGQQVTLRCSSQSGHNTVSWYQQALGQGPQFIFQYYREEENGRGNFPPRFSGLQFPNYSSELNVNALELDDSALYLCASRRQGVSGELFFGEGSRLTVL.

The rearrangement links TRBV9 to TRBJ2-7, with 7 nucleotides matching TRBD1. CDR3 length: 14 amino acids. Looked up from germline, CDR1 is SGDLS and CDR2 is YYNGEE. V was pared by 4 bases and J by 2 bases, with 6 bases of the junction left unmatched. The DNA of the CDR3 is TGTGCCAGCAGCTCCCGGACAGGAGCCTACGAGCAGTACTTC. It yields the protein CASSSRTGAYEQYF.

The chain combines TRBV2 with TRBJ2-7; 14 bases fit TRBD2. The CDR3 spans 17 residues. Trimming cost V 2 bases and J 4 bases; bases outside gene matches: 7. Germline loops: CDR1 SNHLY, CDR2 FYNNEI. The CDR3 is CASSEPPRTSGGYEQYF. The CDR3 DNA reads TGTGCCAGCAGTGAACCTCCCCGGACTAGCGGGGGGTACGAGCAGTACTTC.

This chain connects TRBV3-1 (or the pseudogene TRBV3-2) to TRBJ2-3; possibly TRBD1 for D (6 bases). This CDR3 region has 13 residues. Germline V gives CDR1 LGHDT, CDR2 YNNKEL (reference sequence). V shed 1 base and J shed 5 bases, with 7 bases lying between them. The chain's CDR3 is CASSQAGVDTQYF. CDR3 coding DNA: TGTGCCAGCAGCCAAGCAGGGGTAGATACGCAGTATTTT.

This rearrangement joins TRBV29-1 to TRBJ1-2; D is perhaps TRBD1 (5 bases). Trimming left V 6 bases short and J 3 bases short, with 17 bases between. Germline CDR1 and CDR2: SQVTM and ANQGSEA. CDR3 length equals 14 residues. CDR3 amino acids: CSVGGTVRDYGYTF. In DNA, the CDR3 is TGCAGCGTCGGAGGGACCGTACGAGACTATGGCTACACCTTC.